These 26 T cell receptor beta chains came from one sample sequenced in a study of metastatic and nonmetastatic thyroid tumors. TCRdb re-analyzed the PCR reads through MiXCR. In the table there are around 17,000 clones, roughly 22% of which are singletons. There were no patients who had received any treatment before thyroid surgery. Material for sequencing was adjacent normal tissue. The receptors stem from a female donor with papillary thyroid cancer or a benign thyroid nodule (not recorded which). Some clones in this sample may be carry-over from other donors' samples.

The genes are TRBV4-1 and TRBJ1-4; TRBD1 matches 7 bases. This CDR3 has 15 amino acids. J gave up 8 bases and V 2 bases, and 8 bases lay outside the gene matches. The germline V gene has CDR1 MGHRA and CDR2 YSYEKL. DNA for the CDR3: TGCGCCAGCAGCCAAATAGACAGGGAAGGAGAAAAACTGTTTTTT. Protein product: CASSQIDREGEKLFF.

The V and J genes are TRBV28 and TRBJ2-2; the D call may be TRBD1 or TRBD2 (5 bases each). Between the trimmed V and J ends, which lost 4 bases and 0 bases, there was a span of 12 bases. The germline V gene has CDR1 MDHEN and CDR2 SYDVKM. This CDR3 region has 16 residues. CDR3 in DNA: TGTGCCAGCAGTTCCTGGGGACCGGCGAACACCGGGGAGCTGTTTTTT. It translates to CASSSWGPANTGELFF.

About this clone: Just one base apart from a much larger clone, this may be a read error. Other DNA sequences in the same sample also yield this CDR3. This sequence joins TRBV28 and TRBJ1-5; D is possibly TRBD1 (6 bases). This CDR3 is built from 14 residues. The germline CDR1 and CDR2 sequences are MDHEN and SYDVKM. With 4 bases removed from V and 7 bases from J, the gap between germline ends came to 14 bases. The CDR3 DNA follows: TGTGCCAGCAGTTACGGTACAGGGAACCAGCCCCAGCATTTT. Its protein is CASSYGTGNQPQHF.

The chain couples TRBV12-3 or TRBV12-4 to TRBJ2-1; 10 bases map to TRBD2. The CDR3 is 15 amino acids. The junction had 9 bases not matched to a gene; V was cut back by 6 bases and J by 7 bases. CDR3 in amino acids: CASSPPSGGRNEQFF. DNA for the CDR3: TGTGCCAGCAGCCCCCCTAGCGGGGGCCGAAATGAGCAGTTCTTC.

V is TRBV5-1 and J is TRBJ1-1; perhaps TRBD1 as D (5 bases). Germline V lookup: CDR1 SGHRS, CDR2 YFSETQ. V was clipped by 4 bases and J by 2 bases, with 12 bases between them. The CDR3 is 14 amino acids. The CDR3 loop reads CASSRIQGNTEAFF. CDR3 in DNA: TGCGCCAGCAGCCGAATCCAGGGTAACACTGAAGCTTTCTTT.

The chain couples TRBV20-1 to TRBJ2-7; the match to TRBD1 covers 9 bases. Germline loops: CDR1 DFQATT, CDR2 SNEGSKA (reference sequence). CDR3 size: 15 residues. V gave up 5 bases and J gave up 0 bases; unmatched junction bases: 8. The chain's CDR3 is CSAGAPGQGSYEQYF. DNA for the CDR3: TGCAGTGCTGGGGCCCCGGGACAGGGCTCCTACGAGCAGTACTTC.

This clone was picked up many times. The chain links TRBV28 to TRBJ1-2, with D perhaps TRBD1 (6 bases). V was clipped by 2 bases and J by 4 bases, with 14 bases between them. The germline gives CDR1 MDHEN, CDR2 SYDVKM. The CDR3 runs to 15 residues. The CDR3 reads CASSLRQDSLYGYTF. The CDR3 region has the DNA TGTGCCAGCAGTTTAAGGCAGGACAGCCTCTATGGCTACACCTTC.

The genes are TRBV9 and TRBJ2-1; a possible D gene is TRBD1 (6 bases). Germline loops: CDR1 SGDLS, CDR2 YYNGEE. This CDR3 region has 15 residues. V gave up 1 base and J gave up 4 bases, with 12 bases separating them. In DNA, the CDR3 is TGTGCCAGCAGCGTATGGGACACCCCTTACAATGAGCAGTTCTTC. This sequence encodes CASSVWDTPYNEQFF.

This clone was observed a handful of times. This rearrangement joins TRBV28 to TRBJ1-3; D ambiguous. The CDR3 length is 15 residues. Trimming left V 5 bases short and J 0 bases short, with 11 bases between. In germline, CDR1 is MDHEN, CDR2 SYDVKM. CDR3 bases: TGTGCCAGCAGTACGGGGTTGCCCTCTGGAAACACCATATATTTT. Its translation is CASSTGLPSGNTIYF.

The CDR3 spells CSAPGVRGLSYEQYF. CDR3 nucleotides: TGCAGTGCCCCGGGTGTCAGGGGGCTCTCCTACGAGCAGTACTTC. The V call is TRBV20-1, the J call TRBJ2-7, with 8 nucleotides matching TRBD1. Germline lookup yields CDR1 DFQATT and CDR2 SNEGSKA (reference sequence). CDR3 length: 15 amino acids. Trimming cost V 6 bases and J 0 bases; bases outside gene matches: 10.

This clone was seen just once. This sample also contains other DNA sequences that code for the same CDR3. V gene TRBV3-1 combines with J gene TRBJ1-6; 8 bases are a match to TRBD1. The J segment lost 8 bases and the V segment lost 3 bases, leaving 3 bases of the junction unmatched. The CDR3 sequence is 14 residues long. Germline lookup yields CDR1 LGHDT and CDR2 YNNKEL (reference sequence). This CDR3 is CASSQGTGDSPLHF. CDR3 DNA: TGTGCCAGCAGCCAGGGGACAGGTGATTCACCCCTCCACTTT.

This clone was counted only a few times. The chain joins TRBV5-1 to TRBJ2-7; 7 nucleotides agree with TRBD2. After removal of 0 bases from V and 4 bases from J, the junction contained 4 bases not matched to a gene. Germline V gene lookup returns CDR1 SGHRS and CDR2 YFSETQ. The CDR3 sequence is 14 residues long. The CDR3 DNA follows: TGCGCCAGCAGCTTGGGACTAGCCCTATACGAGCAGTACTTC. Residues: CASSLGLALYEQYF. Complete variable domain (other parts from reference TRBV5-1 and TRBJ2-7): KAGVTQTPRYLIKTRGQQVTLSCSPISGHRSVSWYQQTPGQGLQFLFEYFSETQRNKGNFPGRFSGRQFSNSRSEMNVSTLELGDSALYLCASSLGLALYEQYFGPGTRLTVT.

As concerns this clone: At one boundary the junction diverges from the germline segment, which might be a read error. V and J are TRBV9 and TRBJ2-1; maybe TRBD2 (6 bases). Germline CDR1 is SGDLS and CDR2 is YYNGEE. The CDR3 spans 15 residues. In DNA form, the CDR3 reads TGTGCCAGCAGCTTAGCAATAGGATCTAGCCGTGGGGGGATCTTC. This gives the protein CASSLAIGSSRGGIF. The complete variable domain, with remaining parts taken from reference TRBV9 and TRBJ2-1, reads DSGVTQTPKHLITATGQRVTLRCSPRSGDLSVYWYQQSLDQGLQFLIQYYNGEERAKGNILERFSAQQFPDLHSELNLSSLELGDSALYFCASSLAIGSSRGGIFGPGTRLTVL.

This clone appeared a few times. V usage is TRBV2 and J usage is TRBJ2-7; TRBD2 matches 10 bases. The CDR3 runs to 14 residues. Germline loops: CDR1 SNHLY, CDR2 FYNNEI. The ends lost 7 bases at V and 4 bases at J; junction bases unmatched: 7. The CDR3 loop reads CASIRSGGAYEQYF. The DNA for the CDR3 is TGTGCCAGCATAAGGAGCGGGGGGGCATACGAGCAGTACTTC.

This clone was seen at least ten times. The chain links TRBV11-3 to TRBJ2-2, with TRBD1 matching 8 bases. This CDR3 comprises 15 residues. CDR1 is SGHNT and CDR2 is YENEEA in the germline V gene. Losses at the gene ends were 3 bases for V and 3 bases for J; bases not matched to a gene: 3. The CDR3, as DNA: TGTGCCAGCAGCTTGGACAGGGTGGACACCGGGGAGCTGTTTTTT. It yields the protein CASSLDRVDTGELFF.

The gene calls are TRBV18 and TRBJ2-7, with D possibly being TRBD1 (6 bases). The CDR3 covers 13 residues. Looked up from germline, CDR1 is KGHSH and CDR2 is LQKENI. Between the trimmed V and J ends, which lost 2 bases and 3 bases, there was a span of 8 bases. The CDR3: CASSPKTGYEQYF. The DNA for the CDR3 is TGTGCCAGCTCACCAAAGACAGGCTACGAGCAGTACTTC. The whole variable domain, remainder taken from reference TRBV18 and TRBJ2-7, is NAGVMQNPRHLVRRRGQEARLRCSPMKGHSHVYWYRQLPEEGLKFMVYLQKENIIDESGMPKERFSAEFPKEGPSILRIQQVVRGDSAAYFCASSPKTGYEQYFGPGTRLTVT.

The rearrangement links TRBV9 to TRBJ2-1; D is ambiguous. CDR3 length: 14 residues. V dropped 0 bases and J dropped 3 bases, with 7 bases sitting between them. Germline V gene data show CDR1 as SGDLS and CDR2 as YYNGEE. This CDR3 is CASSVGDHYNEQFF. The CDR3 DNA reads TGTGCCAGCAGCGTAGGAGACCACTACAATGAGCAGTTCTTC.

The sample holds a few counts of this clone. V usage is TRBV20-1 and J usage is TRBJ2-7; TRBD2 aligns across 11 bases. Trimming cost V 5 bases and J 4 bases; bases outside gene matches: 4. Per germline, CDR1 DFQATT and CDR2 SNEGSKA (reference sequence). The length of the CDR3 is 13 residues. CDR3 sequence: CSASSGRSYEQYF. CDR3 DNA: TGCAGTGCTTCTAGCGGGAGGTCGTACGAGCAGTACTTC.

This clone occurred a few times. The J gene is TRBJ1-4, the V gene TRBV18, with TRBD1 matching 10 bases. This CDR3 is built from 17 residues. Germline trimming cut 4 bases from V and 4 bases from J; bases unmatched to any gene: 9. CDR1 and CDR2 from the germline V gene are KGHSH and LQKENI. The CDR3 loop reads CASSQNAGTGDNEKLFF. CDR3 bases: TGTGCCAGCTCACAAAACGCCGGGACAGGGGATAATGAAAAACTGTTTTTT.

This clone has more than one count but fewer than ten. The chain joins TRBV5-1 to TRBJ1-4; possible D gene TRBD1, 6 bases. The CDR3 contains 16 residues. The germline V gene has CDR1 SGHRS and CDR2 YFSETQ. V was pared by 1 base and J by 3 bases, with 13 bases between. CDR3: CASSLFQGPPNEKLFF. Written as DNA, the CDR3 is TGCGCCAGCAGCTTGTTCCAGGGGCCTCCTAATGAAAAACTGTTTTTT.

This clone was detected a few times. The V gene is TRBV6-2 or TRBV6-3, the J gene TRBJ2-1; 7 positions match TRBD1. There are 17 residues in the CDR3. Germline V gene sequence: CDR1 MNHEY, CDR2 SVGEGT. Losses at the gene ends were 7 bases for V and 4 bases for J; bases not matched to a gene: 16. CDR3: CASNGRDRPFQYNEQFF. The CDR3 region has the DNA TGTGCCAGCAACGGCAGGGACAGACCCTTTCAATACAATGAGCAGTTCTTC.

This clone was counted between two and nine times. This chain links TRBV2 with TRBJ1-1; weak D call: TRBD1 (5 bases). Germline CDR1 and CDR2: SNHLY and FYNNEI. The germline V and J ends were trimmed by 5 bases and 0 bases, with 19 bases remaining between them. The CDR3 is 17 residues long. CDR3 residues: CASSRRGQGKMNTEAFF. DNA of the CDR3: TGTGCCAGCAGTCGGAGGGGCCAGGGCAAGATGAACACTGAAGCTTTCTTT.

The chain recombines TRBV7-8 with TRBJ2-6, with D perhaps TRBD1 (6 bases). This CDR3 comprises 17 residues. Between the trimmed V and J ends, which lost 5 bases and 0 bases, there was a span of 14 bases. Per germline, CDR1 SGHVS and CDR2 FQNEAQ. The DNA for the CDR3 is TGTGCCAGCAGCCCAAGACAGGCCAACTCTGGGGCCAACGTCCTGACTTTC. Translating gives CASSPRQANSGANVLTF.

CDR3 protein: CASSFSGGADTQYF. CDR3 DNA sequence: TGTGCCAGCAGCTTTAGTGGGGGTGCAGATACGCAGTATTTT. The chain carries TRBV5-8 and TRBJ2-3; the D gene could be TRBD1 or TRBD2 (5 bases each). This CDR3 contains 14 residues. In germline, CDR1 is SGHTS, CDR2 YDEGEE. Trimming removed 2 bases from V and 4 bases from J, with 11 bases in between.

This clone was seen just once. The chain combines TRBV7-3 with TRBJ2-7; possible D gene TRBD1, 6 bases. Trimming pared 0 bases from V and 3 bases from J, leaving 6 bases between. Germline V gene data show CDR1 as SGHTA and CDR2 as FQGTGA. This CDR3 is 13 amino acids long. The DNA for the CDR3 is TGTGCCAGCAGCTTAACAGGGGGCTACGAGCAGTACTTC. Protein sequence: CASSLTGGYEQYF.

This clone was observed once. This chain uses TRBV5-1 with TRBJ2-2; perhaps TRBD1 as D (6 bases). This CDR3 contains 13 residues. Germline CDR1 SGHRS, CDR2 YFSETQ. V lost 4 bases and J 6 bases, leaving 10 bases between the germline ends. In DNA form, the CDR3 reads TGCGCCAGCAGCACCGACAGGTCCGGGGAGCTGTTTTTT. It is translated as CASSTDRSGELFF.